Below, one T cell receptor (beta chain) is given with its context. Its target is not known. It was with 60 Vbeta and 13 Jbeta primers that the PCR ran. The repertoire was sequenced with immunoSEQ multiplex PCR; TCRdb's copy has only in-frame clones and lacks some. The repertoire consists of under 250,000 clones, with more than 65% occurring once and the leading ten covering about 1.7%. The entry originates in a study of cytomegalovirus exposure and HLA in healthy donors. These donors, healthy bone marrow donors, were studied. Study results and limitations: Among TCR beta chains, those listed as cytomegalovirus-associated numbered roughly 150. An analysis that was carried out later associated 16,951 TCR beta sequences with HLA alleles at 0.05 false discovery rate. Roughly uniform sequencing depth across donors was assumed, possibly incorrectly.

Sample: PBMCs. The TCR comes from a middle-aged man in good health and CMV-seronegative.

CDR3 coding DNA: TGTGCCAGCAGCCGAATGGGCCTGCGTGGTGAAAAACTGTTTTTT. This translates into CASSRMGLRGEKLFF. V gene TRBV6-5 combines with J gene TRBJ1-4; unclear D gene. Trimming shortened V by 6 bases and J by 7 bases, and 18 bases separated the two germline ends. Germline V gene sequence: CDR1 MNHEY, CDR2 SVGAGI. This CDR3 spans 15 amino acids.